What follows are 15 T cell receptor beta chains derived from one specimen sequenced in a study of beta chain features in type 1 diabetes. General observations from the study: Shortening of TCRB CDR3s, moderate but significant, appeared in all four CD4+ subsets of Type 1 diabetes patients.

All of the isolated RNA was reverse transcribed, so expressed TCRB transcripts were sequenced. The table came from immunoSEQ multiplex PCR; TCRdb's copy has only in-frame clones and leaves some out. This sample has about 340,000 clones; approximately 9.7% occur once, and the top ten carry roughly 1%. These receptors' targets are unknown. Specimen: central memory CD4+ T cells from blood. These receptor sequences come from a man in his thirties or forties with type 1 diabetes.

The V and J genes are TRBV5-1 and TRBJ2-7; the match to TRBD1 covers 10 bases. Germline-derived CDR1 and CDR2 are SGHRS and YFSETQ. The CDR3 length is 15 residues. V was clipped by 1 base and J by 6 bases; unmatched bases: 7. Written as DNA, the CDR3 is TGCGCCAGCAGCTTGCAACCGACAGGGGGCGGCGAGCAGTACTTC. Its protein product is CASSLQPTGGGEQYF.

The J gene is TRBJ1-2, the V gene TRBV2, with TRBD1 matching 7 bases. The germline gives CDR1 SNHLY, CDR2 FYNNEI. J lost 3 bases, V lost 7 bases, and 11 bases had no gene match. The CDR3 has 15 residues. The CDR3, as DNA: TGTGCCAGCAACTCGGACAGGTCTGACTACTATGGCTACACCTTC. Translating gives CASNSDRSDYYGYTF.

The rearrangement links TRBV2 to TRBJ2-5, with D possibly being TRBD2 (5 bases). V lost 6 bases to trimming and J lost 1 base, with 15 bases between them. The CDR3 has 15 amino acids. CDR1 and CDR2 from the germline V gene are SNHLY and FYNNEI. CDR3 nucleotide sequence: TGTGCCAGCAGCGCAGCGAGCGGACGCCAAGAGACCCAGTACTTC. Residues: CASSAASGRQETQYF. Combining the CDR3 with reference TRBV2 and TRBJ2-5 gives the whole variable domain EPEVTQTPSHQVTQMGQEVILRCVPISNHLYFYWYRQILGQKVEFLVSFYNNEISEKSEIFDDQFSVERPDGSNFTLKIRSTKLEDSAMYFCASSAASGRQETQYFGPGTRLLVL.

This clone has a handful of counts. The chain employs TRBV14 and TRBJ2-7, with TRBD2 matching 12 bases. CDR3 size: 17 residues. V trimming: 3 bases; J trimming: 0 bases; junction bases outside the gene matches: 6. In germline, CDR1 is SGHDN, CDR2 FVKESK. The CDR3 DNA reads TGTGCCAGCAGCCACCGGACTAGCGGGGCCTCCTCCTACGAGCAGTACTTC. Translation: CASSHRTSGASSYEQYF.

This sequence joins TRBV28 and TRBJ2-5; D is undetermined. The germline CDR1 and CDR2 sequences are MDHEN and SYDVKM. V lost 2 bases to trimming and J lost 6 bases, with 7 bases between them. The CDR3 totals 12 residues. CDR3 residues: CASSLKQQTQYF. The CDR3 bases are TGTGCCAGCAGTTTAAAGCAACAGACCCAGTACTTC. Full variable domain (remainder filled in from reference TRBV28 and TRBJ2-5): DVKVTQSSRYLVKRTGEKVFLECVQDMDHENMFWYRQDPGLGLRLIYFSYDVKMKEKGDIPEGYSVSREKKERFSLILESASTNQTSMYLCASSLKQQTQYFGPGTRLLVL.

Regarding this clone: Additional DNA sequences in this sample encode the identical CDR3. The chain employs TRBV5-1 and TRBJ1-3; D is uncertain. The CDR3 has 14 amino acids. CDR1 is SGHRS and CDR2 is YFSETQ in the germline V gene. V was trimmed by 0 bases and J by 1 base, leaving 5 bases between them. The CDR3 DNA sequence: TGCGCCAGCAGCTTGGGGGCTTCTGGAAACACCATATATTTT. Its protein is CASSLGASGNTIYF.

This clone occurred a few times. The rearrangement uses TRBV7-2 and TRBJ1-5; D gene ambiguous. This CDR3 has 15 residues. Deletions cut 3 bases from V and 9 bases from J, with 18 bases between. Germline CDR1 SGHTA, CDR2 FQGNSA. The CDR3 reads CASSLGWGTALPQHF. CDR3 nucleotide sequence: TGTGCCAGCAGCTTGGGGTGGGGAACAGCCCTGCCCCAGCATTTT. Together with reference TRBV7-2 and TRBJ1-5, the CDR3 gives the full variable domain: GAGVSQSPSNKVTEKGKDVELRCDPISGHTALYWYRQSLGQGLEFLIYFQGNSAPDKSGLPSDRFSAERTGGSVSTLTIQRTQQEDSAVYLCASSLGWGTALPQHFGDGTRLSIL.

V and J are TRBV5-1 and TRBJ2-1, with 10 bases identical to TRBD2. J lost 2 bases, V lost 0 bases, and 11 bases had no gene match. The CDR3 length is 19 residues. Germline loops: CDR1 SGHRS, CDR2 YFSETQ. CDR3: CASSLGGLAGVGTYNEQFF. The CDR3 bases are TGCGCCAGCAGCTTGGGTGGCCTAGCGGGGGTTGGGACCTACAATGAGCAGTTCTTC.

This clone was recorded a few times. This sequence joins TRBV10-3 and TRBJ1-1, with 8 positions matching TRBD1. CDR1 is ENHRY, CDR2 SYGVKD, per germline. Trimming removed 6 bases from V and 3 bases from J; junction bases left unmatched: 3. The CDR3 sequence is 13 residues long. The CDR3 protein is CAISQGADTEAFF. CDR3 coding DNA: TGTGCCATCAGCCAGGGGGCGGACACTGAAGCTTTCTTT.

This clone was detected only a few times. This rearrangement joins TRBV28 to TRBJ1-6; TRBD1 aligns across 7 bases. V gave up 2 bases and J gave up 6 bases; unmatched junction bases: 4. The CDR3 has 15 amino acids. Germline V gene sequence: CDR1 MDHEN, CDR2 SYDVKM. The CDR3 protein is CASSLPGGRNSPLHF. The CDR3 coding sequence is TGTGCCAGCAGTTTACCAGGGGGACGTAATTCACCCCTCCACTTT.

The CDR3 DNA follows: TGTGCCTGGAGTTCAACCCAGGGGAACTATGGCTACACCTTC. Protein sequence: CAWSSTQGNYGYTF. The genes are TRBV30 and TRBJ1-2; D may be TRBD1 (6 bases). CDR3 length equals 14 residues. V lost 2 bases to trimming and J lost 2 bases, with 12 bases between them. Looked up from germline, CDR1 is GTSNPN and CDR2 is SVGIG (reference sequence).

This clone was counted only a few times. The chain combines TRBV7-2 with TRBJ1-2; D uncertain. CDR3 length: 15 residues. CDR1 and CDR2 from the germline V gene are SGHTA and FQGNSA. V lost 1 base and J 0 bases, leaving 9 bases between the germline ends. For the CDR3, the DNA is TGTGCCAGCAGCTTAGGGGGAGAAGCTAACTATGGCTACACCTTC. Translation gives CASSLGGEANYGYTF.

This chain links TRBV29-1 with TRBJ1-2; D gene unclear. The CDR3 has 12 amino acids. Germline V gene lookup returns CDR1 SQVTM and CDR2 ANQGSEA. V lost 3 bases, J lost 4 bases, and 9 bases lay in between. The CDR3 DNA reads TGCAGCGTTGACGTGTATAGCTATGGCTACACCTTC. Its protein is CSVDVYSYGYTF.

V gene TRBV29-1 combines with J gene TRBJ1-2, with unresolved D. The V end was cut by 5 bases, the J end by 6 bases, with 13 bases between. This CDR3 comprises 12 residues. Per germline, CDR1 SQVTM and CDR2 ANQGSEA. The CDR3 spells CSVSARWDGYTF. The CDR3 DNA is TGCAGCGTTTCCGCGAGGTGGGATGGCTACACCTTC.

The CDR3: CASSSQGPVNQPQHF. The CDR3, as DNA: TGTGCCAGCAGCTCCCAGGGACCAGTTAATCAGCCCCAGCATTTT. The J gene is TRBJ1-5, the V gene TRBV7-9; D is perhaps TRBD1 (5 bases). Germline-derived CDR1 and CDR2 are SEHNR and FQNEAQ (reference sequence). V was clipped by 4 bases and J by 4 bases, with 14 bases between them. The CDR3 runs to 15 residues.